Listed below are T cell receptor beta chains from one sample, sequenced in a study of shared clonotypes between healthy human individuals. Sequencing was performed with immunoSEQ multiplex PCR; in TCRdb, only in-frame clones are kept and a portion is missing. Here the sample spans about 490,000 clones, 76% being singletons. Sequenced input: PBMCs. The receptors here all came from a woman aged 40 to 50 in good health. Some clones in this sample may be carry-over from other donors' samples. Each CDR3 is given with its conserved first and last residue. The D gene is left open where the match is weak. Clone size, where shown, is once, few, many, or a class for clones that have expanded.

cdr3_aa,cdr3_nt,v_call,clone_size,d_call,j_call
CASSTLSKGGYTF,TGTGCCAGCTCAACGCTATCGAAGGGGGGCTACACCTTC,TRBV18,NA,NA,TRBJ1-2
CASSLVGVDNEQFF,TGTGCCAGCAGCTTAGTAGGAGTAGACAATGAGCAGTTCTTC,TRBV11-3,NA,NA,TRBJ2-1
CSVELDRGITYEQYF,TGCAGCGTTGAGTTAGACAGGGGTATTACCTACGAGCAGTACTTC,TRBV29-1,NA,TRBD1,TRBJ2-7
CATSRDHGEQTYNEQFF,TGTGCCACCAGCAGAGATCACGGGGAACAGACTTACAATGAGCAGTTCTTC,TRBV15,NA,NA,TRBJ2-1
CASGPGLLTYEQYF,TGTGCCAGCGGACCGGGACTACTGACCTACGAGCAGTACTTC,TRBV7-2,few,TRBD2,TRBJ2-7
CASSSPPSGSTDTQYF,TGTGCCAGCAGTTCACCCCCCAGCGGAAGCACAGATACGCAGTATTTT,TRBV28,NA,NA,TRBJ2-3
CAISAAGRYEQYF,TGTGCCATCAGTGCAGCGGGTCGGTACGAGCAGTACTTC,TRBV10-3,NA,NA,TRBJ2-7
CASSYETGVNTEAFF,TGTGCCAGCAGTTACGAGACAGGGGTGAACACTGAAGCTTTCTTT,TRBV6-4,NA,TRBD1,TRBJ1-1
CASSLDRGPGQPQHF,TGCGCCAGCAGCTTGGATAGGGGTCCGGGACAGCCCCAGCATTTT,TRBV5-1,few,NA,TRBJ1-5
CAWSARNSGPQHF,TGTGCCTGGAGTGCGAGGAACTCTGGGCCCCAGCATTTT,TRBV30,NA,NA,TRBJ1-5
CAISEGNQPQHF,TGTGCCATCAGTGAGGGGAATCAGCCCCAGCATTTT,TRBV10-3,NA,NA,TRBJ1-5
CASSQGPKGSYEQYF,TGTGCCAGCAGCCAAGGTCCGAAAGGATCCTACGAGCAGTACTTC,TRBV14,once,NA,TRBJ2-7
CASSDGEDASPLHF,TGTGCCAGCAGTGACGGGGAGGATGCTTCACCCCTCCACTTT,TRBV6-4,NA,NA,TRBJ1-6
CASSLEGVGGNQPQHF,TGTGCCAGCAGCTTAGAAGGGGTGGGGGGGAATCAGCCCCAGCATTTT,TRBV7-2,NA,NA,TRBJ1-5
CASSLVGTGGRYEQFF,TGTGCCAGCAGCTTGGTGGGGACAGGGGGCAGGTACGAGCAGTTCTTC,TRBV5-6,NA,TRBD1,TRBJ2-1
CASSAVGGADQPQHF,TGTGCCAGCAGTGCAGTCGGAGGGGCCGATCAGCCCCAGCATTTT,TRBV2,NA,NA,TRBJ1-5
CASSPRGPPAQLGNEQFF,TGTGCCAGCAGCCCTAGAGGCCCCCCTGCGCAACTCGGCAATGAGCAGTTCTTC,TRBV7-2,NA,NA,TRBJ2-1
CASSYGRANEQFF,TGTGCCAGCAGCTACGGACGGGCCAATGAGCAGTTCTTC,TRBV5-5,few,NA,TRBJ2-1
CAIRPGLAVYEQYF,TGTGCCATCAGGCCCGGACTAGCGGTCTACGAGCAGTACTTC,TRBV10-3,NA,TRBD2,TRBJ2-7
CASRSSGNTIYF,TGTGCCAGCAGATCGTCCGGAAACACCATATATTTT,TRBV28,many,NA,TRBJ1-3
CASSLLTGELFF,TGTGCCAGCAGTCTTCTGACCGGGGAGCTGTTTTTT,TRBV28,NA,NA,TRBJ2-2
CASSTGVGYTF,TGTGCCAGCAGTACCGGGGTCGGCTACACCTTC,TRBV6-5,NA,NA,TRBJ1-2
CATSRDGPDTQYF,TGTGCCACCAGCAGAGATGGTCCAGATACGCAGTATTTT,TRBV15,NA,NA,TRBJ2-3
CASSPRGLGTGELFF,TGTGCCAGCAGCCCCCGGGGGCTGGGCACCGGGGAGCTGTTTTTT,TRBV7-2,NA,NA,TRBJ2-2
CASSIDRASNQPQHF,TGTGCCAGTAGTATCGACAGGGCATCCAATCAGCCCCAGCATTTT,TRBV19,NA,TRBD1,TRBJ1-5
CASSQGQGVYEQFF,TGTGCCAGCAGTCAGGGACAGGGTGTCTATGAGCAGTTCTTC,TRBV6-5,once,TRBD1,TRBJ2-1
CASSLTAGGQTGELFF,TGCGCCAGCAGTTTGACGGCGGGAGGGCAAACCGGGGAGCTGTTTTTT,TRBV5-1,NA,TRBD2,TRBJ2-2
CASSESSALATDTQYF,TGCGCCAGCAGTGAATCTAGCGCTCTGGCCACAGATACGCAGTATTTT,TRBV10-1,NA,NA,TRBJ2-3